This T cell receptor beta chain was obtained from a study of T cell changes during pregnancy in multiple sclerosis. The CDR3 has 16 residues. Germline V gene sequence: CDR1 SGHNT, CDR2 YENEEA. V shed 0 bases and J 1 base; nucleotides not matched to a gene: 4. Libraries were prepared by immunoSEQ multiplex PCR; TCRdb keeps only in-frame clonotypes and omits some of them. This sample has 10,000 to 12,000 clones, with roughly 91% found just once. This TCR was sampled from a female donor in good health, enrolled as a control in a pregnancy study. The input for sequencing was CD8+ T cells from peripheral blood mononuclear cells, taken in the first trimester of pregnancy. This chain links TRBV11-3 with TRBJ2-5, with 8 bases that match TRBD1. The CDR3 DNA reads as TGTGCCAGCAGCTTAGAGAGGACAGGGACCCAAGAGACCCAGTACTTC. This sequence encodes CASSLERTGTQETQYF.